A single sample is the source of the 17 T cell receptor beta chains below, sequenced in a study of blood T cells in healthy people across ages. Combining a sample-barcoded 5' primer with a J-beta primer mix, a second PCR ran for roughly 6 to 12 cycles. In TCRdb, the 5' RACE reads were re-called with MiXCR into one record per CDR3 protein. The sample has hundreds of thousands of distinct CDR3 sequences; roughly 60% are singletons. Sequences were obtained from blood. The receptor source for this set is a man aged 30 to 45 in good health.

The chain employs TRBV5-1 and TRBJ2-1; 9 bases align to TRBD2. V lost 0 bases and J lost 5; bases outside the gene matches: 9. The CDR3 is made up of 17 amino acids. Germline CDR1 is SGHRS and CDR2 is YFSETQ. The chain's CDR3 is CASSLGLAGSVNNEQFF. DNA for the CDR3: TGCGCCAGCAGCTTGGGGCTAGCGGGATCGGTGAACAATGAGCAGTTCTTC.

This rearrangement joins TRBV20-1 to TRBJ1-2; possibly TRBD1 for D (5 bases). V was clipped by 8 bases and J by 6 bases, with 13 bases between them. Germline loops: CDR1 DFQATT, CDR2 SNEGSKA (reference sequence). The CDR3 sequence is 11 residues long. The CDR3 bases are TGCAGTCTCCAGGGTTACCATGGCTACACCTTC. This gives the protein CSLQGYHGYTF.

Here the CDR3 reads CSASGGGAGGYTF. DNA for the CDR3: TGCAGCGCCTCAGGAGGGGGGGCCGGGGGCTACACCTTC. The chain links TRBV29-1 to TRBJ1-2, with D tentatively TRBD1 (6 bases). V was cut by 7 bases and J by 8 bases, with 20 bases left in between. The germline V gene encodes CDR1 SQVTM and CDR2 ANQGSEA. This CDR3 is built from 13 residues.

V usage is TRBV7-2 and J usage is TRBJ2-7, with no clear D. Germline V gene sequence: CDR1 SGHTA, CDR2 FQGNSA. The CDR3 is 13 amino acids. V was cut by 6 bases and J by 5 bases, with 14 bases left in between. CDR3 sequence: CASRPQAANEQYF. CDR3 in DNA: TGTGCCAGCAGACCCCAGGCAGCTAACGAGCAGTACTTC.

This chain connects TRBV4-1 to TRBJ2-3; D is perhaps TRBD1 (6 bases). Trimming shortened V by 2 bases and J by 1 base, and 16 bases separated the two germline ends. This CDR3 has 17 residues. The germline V gene encodes CDR1 MGHRA and CDR2 YSYEKL. Here the CDR3 DNA reads TGCGCCAGCAGCCAATTTCAAGGGCGGACAGGCACAGATACGCAGTATTTT. It encodes CASSQFQGRTGTDTQYF.

The rearrangement uses TRBV6-5 and TRBJ1-2; no firm D call. Germline loops: CDR1 MNHEY, CDR2 SVGAGI. The CDR3 extends over 11 amino acids. V was pared by 6 bases and J by 6 bases, with 8 bases between. Here the CDR3 DNA reads TGTGCCAGCAGCGACTGGAATGGCTACACCTTC. Translated, it gives CASSDWNGYTF.

There are a few counts of this clonotype. The V gene is TRBV29-1, the J gene TRBJ2-3; TRBD1 matches 11 bases. Unmatched junction bases numbered 11, after V lost 6 bases and J lost 6 bases. CDR1 SQVTM and CDR2 ANQGSEA come from the germline V gene. There are 15 residues in the CDR3. The CDR3 loop reads CSVLRDRGSSDTQYF. The CDR3 DNA sequence: TGCAGCGTACTCCGGGACAGGGGGTCGTCGGATACGCAGTATTTT.

This chain joins TRBV7-2 and TRBJ2-7, with a tentative D call TRBD1 (6 bases). The germline CDR1 and CDR2 sequences are SGHTA and FQGNSA. Trimming removed 5 bases from V and 7 bases from J, with 15 bases in between. The CDR3 length is 13 residues. CDR3 sequence (DNA): TGTGCCAGCAGCCAGATACAGGGTAAGGAGCAGTACTTC. It translates to CASSQIQGKEQYF.

The CDR3 loop is CASSGVQGPQETQYF. The CDR3 coding sequence is TGTGCCAGCAGCGGCGTACAGGGGCCTCAAGAGACCCAGTACTTC. V is TRBV9 and J is TRBJ2-5; 7 bases map to TRBD1. The CDR3 extends over 15 amino acids. V lost 3 bases and J lost 2; bases outside the gene matches: 7. CDR1 is SGDLS and CDR2 is YYNGEE in the germline V gene.

This clonotype has just a few counts. The chain joins TRBV10-2 to TRBJ2-7, with D possibly matching TRBD2 (7 bases). The CDR3 totals 16 residues. Germline assignment: CDR1 WSHSY and CDR2 SAAADI. With 0 bases removed from V and 7 bases from J, the gap between germline ends came to 19 bases. CDR3 DNA sequence: TGCGCCAGCAGTGAGTCGGGAGGACTAGGGGGTGAGGAGCAGTACTTC. Its protein is CASSESGGLGGEEQYF.

This clonotype has more than one count but fewer than ten. V gene TRBV28 combines with J gene TRBJ2-7, with D unresolved. CDR1 and CDR2 (germline): MDHEN, SYDVKM. V lost 3 bases to trimming and J lost 7 bases, with 16 bases between them. The CDR3 sequence is 14 residues long. CDR3 DNA: TGTGCCAGCAGTTTTCGTGTGGACCGGTGGGAGCAGTACTTC. This sequence encodes CASSFRVDRWEQYF.

In this sample, this clonotype turned up once. The chain couples TRBV20-1 to TRBJ2-7, with D hard to call. CDR1 and CDR2 from the germline V gene are DFQATT and SNEGSKA (reference sequence). The CDR3 spans 13 residues. Trimming removed 4 bases at V and 1 base at J, with 11 bases between. The CDR3 DNA follows: TGCAGTGCTAATTCGAGTGGGTCCTACGAGCAGTACTTC. Amino acids: CSANSSGSYEQYF.

The chain carries TRBV7-9 and TRBJ2-7; 7 positions match TRBD1. The germline V gene encodes CDR1 SEHNR and CDR2 FQNEAQ (reference sequence). The CDR3 loop spans 15 amino acids. Unmatched junction bases numbered 13, after V lost 5 bases and J lost 6 bases. The CDR3 nucleotides read TGTGCCAGCAGCATCCAAGAGGGGGCAGATCTCGAGCAGTACTTC. It codes for CASSIQEGADLEQYF.

The chain uses TRBV29-1 and TRBJ2-1, with D perhaps TRBD1 (6 bases). Germline CDR1 and CDR2: SQVTM and ANQGSEA. The CDR3 length is 16 residues. Trimming removed 4 bases from V and 7 bases from J, with 23 bases in between. The chain's CDR3 is CSVAWVWTVGTNEQFF. CDR3 DNA: TGCAGCGTTGCCTGGGTGTGGACAGTCGGTACGAATGAGCAGTTCTTC.

This chain uses TRBV28 with TRBJ1-4, with D tentatively TRBD1 (5 bases). Germline CDR1 MDHEN, CDR2 SYDVKM. The length of the CDR3 is 13 residues. The V gene lost 7 bases and the J gene lost 7 bases, with 13 bases spanning the gap. CDR3 region: CASKPGRPEKLFF. In DNA form, the CDR3 reads TGTGCCAGCAAGCCAGGGCGTCCTGAAAAACTGTTTTTT.

V gene TRBV6-6 combines with J gene TRBJ2-3; D unresolved. The CDR3 runs to 13 residues. Germline CDR1 is MNHNY and CDR2 is SVGAGI (reference sequence). The V end was cut by 1 base, the J end by 3 bases, with 5 bases between. The CDR3 loop reads CASSYFETDTQYF. The DNA for the CDR3 is TGTGCCAGCAGTTACTTTGAGACAGATACGCAGTATTTT.

The sample holds a few counts of this clonotype. This chain connects TRBV20-1 to TRBJ1-2; D is uncertain. The CDR3 has 12 amino acids. V was clipped by 6 bases and J by 0 bases, with 8 bases between them. Germline assignment: CDR1 DFQATT and CDR2 SNEGSKA (reference sequence). CDR3 loop: CSAEKPNYGYTF. In DNA, the CDR3 is TGCAGTGCCGAGAAACCTAACTATGGCTACACCTTC.